The next 16 T cell receptor beta chains were all read from a single sample in a study of shared clonotypes between healthy human individuals (TCRdb year 2020). Libraries were built with the immunoSEQ multiplex PCR assay. Not all clones reach the TCRdb copy of this immuneACCESS table, which keeps in-frame sequences only. Checked studies attribute under half of the gap to unresolved V genes and leave the rest unexplained. The sample yields about 2.3 million clones; around 93% were counted once. Clones ranked in the top ten supply approximately 0.4% of the sample. Material for sequencing was naive CD4+ T cells from PBMCs. The intended sense of this specimen's cell subset or site label: CD45RA+ positively selected. The origin of the receptors is a man aged 18 to 30 in good health. Some clones in this sample may be carry-over from other donors' samples.

This clone showed up just once. The CDR3 here is CASSRSGTGELFF. The CDR3 DNA is TGTGCCAGCAGTCGCTCAGGCACCGGGGAGCTGTTTTTT. The chain uses TRBV6-6 and TRBJ2-2; no clear D. This CDR3 contains 13 residues. V lost 5 bases and J 4 bases, leaving 8 bases between the germline ends. Germline CDR1 MNHNY, CDR2 SVGAGI (reference sequence).

A single count supports this clone. The V gene is TRBV7-8, the J gene TRBJ2-5, with D unresolved. The germline V gene encodes CDR1 SGHVS and CDR2 FQNEAQ. V shed 2 bases and J shed 5 bases, with 15 bases lying between them. The CDR3 totals 15 residues. CDR3 nucleotide sequence: TGTGCCAGCAGCTTAAATTCAGGTCTGGGGGAGACCCAGTACTTC. Residues: CASSLNSGLGETQYF.

The J gene is TRBJ2-7, the V gene TRBV5-4; 11 bases line up with TRBD2. V gave up 4 bases and J gave up 3 bases; unmatched junction bases: 0. Germline V lookup: CDR1 SGHNT, CDR2 YYREEE (reference sequence). The CDR3 consists of 13 residues. DNA of the CDR3: TGTGCCAGCAGCACTAGCGGGAGCTACGAGCAGTACTTC. This encodes CASSTSGSYEQYF.

The CDR3 DNA is TGTGCCTGGAGAACGACAGGGGGCGGCTATGGCTACACCTTC. Protein product: CAWRTTGGGYGYTF. The chain has TRBV30 and TRBJ1-2, with TRBD1 identical over 10 bases. CDR3 length equals 14 residues. From germline, CDR1 is GTSNPN and CDR2 SVGIG (reference sequence). J gave up 4 bases and V 3 bases, and 5 bases lay outside the gene matches.

The rearrangement links TRBV5-1 to TRBJ1-2; D unresolved. Germline CDR1 and CDR2: SGHRS and YFSETQ. There are 16 residues in the CDR3. The ends were cut back, 1 base at V and 4 bases at J, with 17 bases in the middle. The CDR3 spells CASSLTSIGSGYGYTF. CDR3 sequence (DNA): TGCGCCAGCAGCTTGACGTCGATTGGGTCGGGCTATGGCTACACCTTC.

Here the CDR3 DNA reads TGCGCCAGCAGCCAAGCCAATCTTTTCAATACTAACTATGGCTACACCTTC. It codes for CASSQANLFNTNYGYTF. The rearrangement joins TRBV4-1 to TRBJ1-2; D unclear. The CDR3 sequence is 17 residues long. Trimming left V 1 base short and J 0 bases short, with 15 bases between. Germline V lookup: CDR1 MGHRA, CDR2 YSYEKL.

This clone was seen a single time. The chain links TRBV15 to TRBJ2-5; D is undetermined. The germline V and J ends were trimmed by 3 bases and 7 bases, with 15 bases remaining between them. The CDR3 totals 14 residues. In germline, CDR1 is LNHNV, CDR2 YYDKDF (reference sequence). The CDR3 sequence: CATSRDRNIGTQYF. In DNA form, the CDR3 reads TGTGCCACCAGCAGGGATCGAAATATTGGGACCCAGTACTTC.

The chain uses TRBV6-1 and TRBJ1-2; D might be TRBD1 (6 bases). Trimming pared 6 bases from V and 3 bases from J, leaving 17 bases between. In germline, CDR1 is MNHNS, CDR2 SASEGT. The CDR3 contains 15 residues. CDR3 nucleotide sequence: TGTGCCAGCAGCCGACAGGACAAGGGGGACTATGGCTACACCTTC. As protein: CASSRQDKGDYGYTF.

The chain uses TRBV28 and TRBJ1-2; 12 bases fit TRBD1. This CDR3 is built from 15 residues. With V trimmed by 4 bases and J by 4 bases, 4 bases remained unmatched. Germline CDR1 and CDR2: MDHEN and SYDVKM. The CDR3 is CASSSGTGGVYGYTF. CDR3 DNA: TGTGCCAGCAGTTCCGGGACAGGGGGCGTCTATGGCTACACCTTC.

This chain joins TRBV28 and TRBJ2-7; D is possibly TRBD1 (5 bases). CDR1 is MDHEN and CDR2 is SYDVKM in the germline V gene. The CDR3 is 15 amino acids. The ends were cut back, 1 base at V and 5 bases at J, with 15 bases in the middle. CDR3 loop: CASSLLRQLGHEQYF. The CDR3 DNA follows: TGTGCCAGCAGTTTATTAAGACAGTTGGGTCACGAGCAGTACTTC.

V and J are TRBV29-1 and TRBJ2-5; D possibly matches TRBD1 or TRBD2 (6 bases each). The CDR3 consists of 13 residues. From germline, CDR1 is SQVTM and CDR2 ANQGSEA. The V gene lost 4 bases and the J gene lost 5 bases, with 14 bases spanning the gap. For the CDR3, the DNA is TGCAGCGTTGGAGGAGGGGGACGGGAGACCCAGTACTTC. It codes for CSVGGGGRETQYF. The variable domain in full, with the rest retrieved from reference TRBV29-1 and TRBJ2-5, is SAVISQKPSRDICQRGTSLTIQCQVDSQVTMMFWYRQQPGQSLTLIATANQGSEATYESGFVIDKFPISRPNLTFSTLTVSNMSPEDSSIYLCSVGGGGRETQYFGPGTRLLVL.

V usage is TRBV14 and J usage is TRBJ2-7, with D maybe TRBD1 (6 bases). The CDR3 length is 14 residues. The germline V gene has CDR1 SGHDN and CDR2 FVKESK. V was trimmed by 2 bases and J by 6 bases, leaving 14 bases between them. CDR3 sequence reads: CASSQPHRAREQYF. The CDR3 region has the DNA TGTGCCAGCAGCCAACCCCACAGGGCCCGCGAGCAGTACTTC.

The rearrangement links TRBV7-3 to TRBJ2-1, with 9 bases lining up with TRBD2. The V gene end was trimmed by 5 bases and the J gene end by 8 bases; junction bases not matched to a gene: 19. CDR3 length: 18 amino acids. Germline lookup yields CDR1 SGHTA and CDR2 FQGTGA. The CDR3 loop is CASSAKMVGLAGRDEQFF. Here the CDR3 DNA reads TGTGCCAGCAGCGCTAAAATGGTGGGGCTAGCGGGACGGGATGAGCAGTTCTTC.

On this clone: Additional DNA sequences in this sample encode the identical CDR3. The V and J genes are TRBV10-2 and TRBJ1-1; D not certain. The V and J ends lost 4 bases and 6 bases respectively, with 18 bases between them. Germline lookup yields CDR1 WSHSY and CDR2 SAAADI. The CDR3 loop spans 15 amino acids. CDR3 DNA sequence: TGCGCCAGCAGTGGGTCCGGGAAACGGGCTCCTGAAGCTTTCTTT. This sequence encodes CASSGSGKRAPEAFF.

V usage is TRBV10-3 and J usage is TRBJ2-3; D gene unclear. The V end was cut by 4 bases, the J end by 6 bases, with 11 bases between. This CDR3 has 13 amino acids. CDR1 and CDR2 from the germline V gene are ENHRY and SYGVKD. The CDR3 region is CAISAVKMDTQYF. The CDR3 DNA reads as TGTGCCATCAGTGCCGTGAAGATGGATACGCAGTATTTT.

The chain joins TRBV5-4 to TRBJ1-1, with D maybe TRBD1 (5 bases). V was cut by 5 bases and J by 4 bases, with 9 bases left in between. The CDR3 runs 12 residues. Germline CDR1 is SGHNT and CDR2 is YYREEE (reference sequence). The CDR3 nucleotides are TGTGCCAGCAGTATCCAGGGCACTGAAGCTTTCTTT. Amino acid sequence: CASSIQGTEAFF.